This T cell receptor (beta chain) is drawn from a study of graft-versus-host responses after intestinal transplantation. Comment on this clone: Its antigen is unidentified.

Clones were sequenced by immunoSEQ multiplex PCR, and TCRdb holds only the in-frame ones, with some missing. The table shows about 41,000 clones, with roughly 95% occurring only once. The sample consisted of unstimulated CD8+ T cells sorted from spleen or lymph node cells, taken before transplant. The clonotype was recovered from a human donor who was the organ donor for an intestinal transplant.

CDR3 in amino acids: CASSLVNTEAFF. The DNA for the CDR3 is TGTGCCAGCAGCTTGGTGAACACTGAAGCTTTCTTT. The chain is built from TRBV7-9 and TRBJ1-1; D unresolved. This CDR3 comprises 12 residues. CDR1 is SEHNR and CDR2 is FQNEAQ in the germline V gene (reference sequence). V was clipped by 3 bases and J by 0 bases, with 2 bases between them.